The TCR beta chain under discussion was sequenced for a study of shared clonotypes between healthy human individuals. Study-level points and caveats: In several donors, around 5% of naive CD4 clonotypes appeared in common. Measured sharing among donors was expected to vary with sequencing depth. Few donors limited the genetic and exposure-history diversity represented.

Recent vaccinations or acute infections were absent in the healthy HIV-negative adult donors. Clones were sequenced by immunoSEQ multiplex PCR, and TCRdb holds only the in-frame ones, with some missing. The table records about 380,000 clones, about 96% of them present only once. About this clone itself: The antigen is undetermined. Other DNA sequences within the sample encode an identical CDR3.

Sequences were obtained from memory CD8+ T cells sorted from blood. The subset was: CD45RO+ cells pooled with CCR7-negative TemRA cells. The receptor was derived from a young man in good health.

CDR3 DNA: TGTGCCAGCAGTTTAGGGGGAGCAACTAATGAAAAACTGTTTTTT. Amino acid sequence: CASSLGGATNEKLFF. This sequence joins TRBV28 and TRBJ1-4, with D perhaps matching TRBD1 (5 bases). Germline CDR1 is MDHEN and CDR2 is SYDVKM. CDR3 length: 15 amino acids. With 2 bases removed from V and 0 bases from J, the gap between germline ends came to 7 bases.